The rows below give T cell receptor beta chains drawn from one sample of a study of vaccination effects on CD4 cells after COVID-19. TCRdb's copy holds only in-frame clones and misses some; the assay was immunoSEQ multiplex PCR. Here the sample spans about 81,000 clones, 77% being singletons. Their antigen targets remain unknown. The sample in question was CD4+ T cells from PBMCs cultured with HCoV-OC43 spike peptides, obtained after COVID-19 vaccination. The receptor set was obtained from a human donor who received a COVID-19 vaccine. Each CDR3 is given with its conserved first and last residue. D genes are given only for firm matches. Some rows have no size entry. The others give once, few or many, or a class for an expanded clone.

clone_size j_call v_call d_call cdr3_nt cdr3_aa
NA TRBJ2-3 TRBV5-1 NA TGCGCCAGCAGCTTGGCAGGGAGCACAGATACGCAGTATTTT CASSLAGSTDTQYF
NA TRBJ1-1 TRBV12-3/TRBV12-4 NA TGTGCCAGCAGTTTATTGGCGGCTGAAGCTTTCTTT CASSLLAAEAFF
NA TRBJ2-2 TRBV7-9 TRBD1 TGTGCCATTGACAGGGGGACGCTCAGGGAGCTGTTTTTT CAIDRGTLRELFF
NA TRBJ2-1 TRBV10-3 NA TGTGCCATCAATGGGGGGGCTTTATATAATGAGCAGTTCTTC CAINGGALYNEQFF
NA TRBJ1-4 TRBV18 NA TGTGCCAGCTCAGGACCCTCGGGGGAAAAACTGTTTTTT CASSGPSGEKLFF
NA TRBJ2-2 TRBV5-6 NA TGTGCCAGCAGCTTCATCGGCGGGGAGCTGTTTTTT CASSFIGGELFF
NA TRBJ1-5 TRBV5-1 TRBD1 TGCGCCAGCAGCTTGAACAGGGGTAGCAATCAGCCCCAGCATTTT CASSLNRGSNQPQHF
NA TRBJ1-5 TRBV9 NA TGTGCCAGCAGCGTAGTGAGGGGATCTGGCAGTCAGCCCCAGCATTTT CASSVVRGSGSQPQHF
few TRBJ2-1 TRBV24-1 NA TGTGCCACCAGTGTGGGGGGGCGGGATGAGCAGTTCTTC CATSVGGRDEQFF
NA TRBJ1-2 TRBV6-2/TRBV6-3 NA TGTGCCAGCAGTCGACTGGGCTATGGCTACACCTTC CASSRLGYGYTF
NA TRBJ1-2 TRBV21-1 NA TGTGCCAGCAGTCCAAAGCCCGAGGGGGCGGGGATCTACACCTTC CASSPKPEGAGIYTF
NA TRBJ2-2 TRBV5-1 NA TGCGCCAGCAGCTTGGACGGCCCCTACGGGGAGCTGTTTTTT CASSLDGPYGELFF
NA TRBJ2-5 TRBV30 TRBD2 TGTGCCTCAGCCGGGGGAGCGGGGGGGCAAGAGACCCAGTACTTC CASAGGAGGQETQYF
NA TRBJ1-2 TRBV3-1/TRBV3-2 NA TGTGCCAGCAGCCAAGAAAGGTCAGGGGATGTCGGAAAGGATGGCTACACCTTC CASSQERSGDVGKDGYTF
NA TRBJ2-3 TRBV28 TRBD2 TGTGCCAGCAGTTCAGCGGGGGGGGCAGATACGCAGTATTTT CASSSAGGADTQYF
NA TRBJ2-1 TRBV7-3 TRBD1 TGTGCCAGCAGCCCGGACCGGGACAGTTACAATGAGCAGTTCTTC CASSPDRDSYNEQFF
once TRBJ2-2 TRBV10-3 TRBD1 TGTGCCATCAGGGGGGACAGGGCGACCGGGGAGCTGTTTTTT CAIRGDRATGELFF
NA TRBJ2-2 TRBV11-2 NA TGTGCCAGCAGCCGACTACAGCTTACCGGGGAGCTGTTTTTT CASSRLQLTGELFF
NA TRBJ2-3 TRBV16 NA TGTGCCAGCAGCCAATCGCCCGGCAGGTCTAGCACAGATACGCAGTATTTT CASSQSPGRSSTDTQYF
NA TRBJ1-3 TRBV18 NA TGTGCCAGCTCACCAGGGGCCTTAGGAAACACCATATATTTT CASSPGALGNTIYF
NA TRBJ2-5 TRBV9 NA TGTGCCAGCAGCGTAGCAGGCCGCCAAGAGACCCAGTACTTC CASSVAGRQETQYF
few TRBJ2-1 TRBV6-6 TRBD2 TGTGCCAGCAGTTCGACCGGGACTAGCGGATACAATGAGCAGTTCTTC CASSSTGTSGYNEQFF
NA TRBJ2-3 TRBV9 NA TGTGCCAGCAGCCTCAGGGTTAGCACAGATACGCAGTATTTT CASSLRVSTDTQYF
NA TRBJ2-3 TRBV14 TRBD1 TGTGCCAGCAGCCAAGCAGGGGGATTCACAGATACGCAGTATTTT CASSQAGGFTDTQYF
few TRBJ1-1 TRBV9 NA TGTGCCAGCAGCGTAGGACAGCTCAACATGAACACTGAAGCTTTCTTT CASSVGQLNMNTEAFF
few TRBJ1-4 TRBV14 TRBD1 TGTGCCAGCAGGAAGAGACAGGGGGCTAATGAAAAACTGTTTTTT CASRKRQGANEKLFF
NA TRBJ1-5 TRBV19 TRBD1 TGTGCCAGTAGTCCTCTGGGACAGGGGGCGCGGCAGCCCCAGCATTTT CASSPLGQGARQPQHF